These 9 T cell receptor beta chains share one sample of origin, sequenced in a study of T cells after yellow fever vaccination. MiXCR was run by TCRdb on the 5' RACE reads, yielding one entry per CDR3 protein. The sample carries some 320,000 distinct CDR3 sequences, roughly a tenth recorded once. Here the sequenced sample was CD4+ T cells sorted from PBMCs, taken 45 days after the yellow fever booster vaccination. The receptors were sampled from a man aged 18 to 30 who received the YFV17D yellow fever vaccine.

This clonotype was seen at least ten times. CDR3 sequence reads: CASSQSTPYEQYV. The CDR3 DNA reads as TGCGCCAGCAGTCAATCGACCCCCTACGAGCAGTACGTC. This chain uses TRBV23-1 with TRBJ2-7, with D unclear. TRBV23-1 is an ORF for which the function is uncertain. The CDR3 consists of 13 residues. V lost 0 bases and J 2 bases, leaving 5 bases between the germline ends.

This clonotype has more than one count but fewer than ten. The chain links TRBV5-5 to TRBJ2-7; 10 bases are shared with TRBD1. Germline V gene lookup returns CDR1 SGHKS and CDR2 YYEKEE (reference sequence). V lost 3 bases and J lost 11; bases outside the gene matches: 8. This CDR3 comprises 13 residues. The CDR3 coding sequence is TGTGCCAGCAGCTCAACCGGGGACAGGGGAAAGTACGTC. Translation gives CASSSTGDRGKYV.

This clonotype showed up many times. The chain carries TRBV7-9 and TRBJ2-1; D tentatively reads TRBD1 or TRBD2 (7 bases each). Germline assignment: CDR1 SEHNR and CDR2 FQNEAQ (reference sequence). V gave up 5 bases and J gave up 6 bases, with 17 bases separating them. The CDR3 sequence is 15 residues long. The CDR3 nucleotides read TGTGCCAGCAGCCAGGGGACAGCGGGGAGCAATGAGCAGTTCTTC. Protein: CASSQGTAGSNEQFF.

The rearrangement uses TRBV4-2 and TRBJ1-2; D remains unclear. V was shortened by 0 bases and J by 7 bases, with 15 bases between the two germline ends. The germline V gene has CDR1 LGHNA and CDR2 YNFKEQ. This CDR3 has 15 amino acids. The CDR3 DNA sequence: TGTGCCAGCAGCCAAGAACCGCAGGACCGGGTTGGCTACACCTTC. It translates to CASSQEPQDRVGYTF.

The chain recombines TRBV6-5 with TRBJ2-1; D gene ambiguous. Germline V gene lookup returns CDR1 MNHEY and CDR2 SVGAGI. V shed 5 bases and J shed 8 bases, with 10 bases lying between them. The CDR3 is 12 residues long. The DNA for the CDR3 is TGTGCCAGCAGTCGGTACGGTGATGAGCAGTTCTTC. Translating gives CASSRYGDEQFF.

The sample holds a few counts of this clonotype. The rearrangement joins TRBV5-1 to TRBJ2-5; TRBD1 is a possible D gene (6 bases). V lost 2 bases and J lost 5, with 19 bases in between. CDR1 and CDR2 (germline): SGHRS, YFSETQ. The CDR3 is 16 residues long. CDR3 amino acids: CASSFQGLAQGETQYF. The CDR3 bases are TGCGCCAGCAGCTTTCAGGGTTTGGCCCAGGGGGAGACCCAGTACTTC.

This clonotype was detected only a few times. The CDR3 reads CASSPGLEPPLHF. DNA for the CDR3: TGCGCCAGCAGCCCAGGACTGGAGCCACCCCTCCACTTT. The chain links TRBV5-1 to TRBJ1-6; no firm D call. The CDR3 is 13 residues long. Germline CDR1 reads SGHRS; CDR2 reads YFSETQ. The V and J ends lost 4 bases and 11 bases respectively, with 13 bases between them. Filled out from reference TRBV5-1 and TRBJ1-6, the complete variable domain reads KAGVTQTPRYLIKTRGQQVTLSCSPISGHRSVSWYQQTPGQGLQFLFEYFSETQRNKGNFPGRFSGRQFSNSRSEMNVSTLELGDSALYLCASSPGLEPPLHFGNGTRLTVT.

The V call is TRBV6-1, the J call TRBJ2-6; 11 nucleotides match TRBD1. The CDR3 has 16 residues. CDR1 and CDR2 (germline): MNHNS, SASEGT. J gave up 3 bases and V 7 bases, and 5 bases lay outside the gene matches. CDR3 in DNA: TGTGCCAGCATGAGGGACAGGGGGTATGGGGCCAACGTCCTGACTTTC. Translated, it gives CASMRDRGYGANVLTF.

The CDR3 DNA reads as TGTGCCAGCAGCCGGGGACAGGGACCCAATCAGCCCCAGCATTTT. It yields the protein CASSRGQGPNQPQHF. The rearrangement joins TRBV7-2 to TRBJ1-5; the match to TRBD1 covers 9 bases. Trimming cost V 5 bases and J 3 bases; bases outside gene matches: 5. This CDR3 is 15 amino acids long. The germline CDR1 and CDR2 sequences are SGHTA and FQGNSA.